What follows are 7 T cell receptor beta chains derived from one specimen sequenced in a study of CD4+ T cells in melanoma (dated by TCRdb to between 2022 and 2023). Library preparation used the immunoSEQ multiplex PCR assay. TCRdb stores this immuneACCESS table with in-frame sequences only. Part of the clones is absent; in the studies checked, under half of the shortfall reflects unresolved V genes, and no reason is known for the rest. The sample has more than 110,000 clones on record, nearly 95% of them singletons. More than 1.5% of the sample lies in the top ten. These receptors all come from a human donor with melanoma.

This chain links TRBV5-5 with TRBJ1-2, with D unresolved. V was clipped by 1 base and J by 8 bases, with 12 bases between them. The CDR3 covers 13 residues. The germline V gene encodes CDR1 SGHKS and CDR2 YYEKEE (reference sequence). CDR3 coding DNA: TGTGCCAGCAGCTTGCTCGGAATGGGGGGCTACACCTTC. It codes for CASSLLGMGGYTF.

This rearrangement joins TRBV27 to TRBJ1-4; D gene ambiguous. Trimming took 4 bases from V and 0 from J, leaving 9 bases between them. The CDR3 extends over 15 amino acids. Looked up from germline, CDR1 is MNHEY and CDR2 is SMNVEV (reference sequence). The CDR3 here is CASSSGRSTNEKLFF. DNA for the CDR3: TGTGCCAGCAGTTCGGGCAGATCAACTAATGAAAAACTGTTTTTT.

This chain links TRBV15 with TRBJ2-2; 7 nucleotides align to TRBD2. CDR1 and CDR2 from the germline V gene are LNHNV and YYDKDF (reference sequence). Trimming cost V 1 base and J 6 bases; bases outside gene matches: 8. The CDR3 has 16 amino acids. CDR3 loop: CATSRGRGRGSGELFF. Written as DNA, the CDR3 is TGTGCCACCAGCAGAGGGCGAGGGCGGGGGTCCGGGGAGCTGTTTTTT.

The chain links TRBV6-5 to TRBJ2-2; no reliable D call. Trimming pared 2 bases from V and 4 bases from J, leaving 8 bases between. CDR1 and CDR2 from the germline V gene are MNHEY and SVGAGI. The CDR3 is 14 residues long. CDR3 in amino acids: CASSYRQITGELFF. The CDR3 nucleotides read TGTGCCAGCAGTTACCGGCAGATCACCGGGGAGCTGTTTTTT.

The chain uses TRBV29-1 and TRBJ2-1; TRBD2 aligns across 8 bases. The J segment lost 1 base and the V segment lost 5 bases, leaving 7 bases of the junction unmatched. The CDR3 runs to 15 residues. Germline values: CDR1 SQVTM, CDR2 ANQGSEA. CDR3 sequence reads: CSVRKREQSYNEQFF. The CDR3 DNA reads TGCAGCGTTAGGAAGCGGGAGCAGTCCTACAATGAGCAGTTCTTC.

The V and J genes are TRBV5-1 and TRBJ2-7, with 7 positions matching TRBD2. Germline trimming cut 5 bases from V and 0 bases from J; bases unmatched to any gene: 5. This CDR3 is built from 14 residues. Germline V lookup: CDR1 SGHRS, CDR2 YFSETQ. CDR3: CASRLTSDSYEQYF. The CDR3 bases are TGCGCCAGCAGATTAACTAGCGACTCCTACGAGCAGTACTTC.

V and J are TRBV2 and TRBJ1-2; tentatively, D is TRBD1 (5 bases). The CDR3 has 12 amino acids. Germline-derived CDR1 and CDR2 are SNHLY and FYNNEI. Between the trimmed V and J ends, which lost 6 bases and 5 bases, there was a span of 10 bases. The CDR3 loop reads CASRGTGYGYTF. In DNA, the CDR3 is TGTGCCAGCAGGGGGACCGGGTATGGCTACACCTTC.